A single sample is the source of the 11 T cell receptor beta chains below, sequenced in a study of CD8 T cells in ankylosing spondylitis. Via MiXCR, TCRdb re-called the 5' RACE reads, giving one row per CDR3 protein. The sample lists approximately 210,000 distinct CDR3 sequences, more than 10% occurring once. Sequenced: blood, either unsorted or a sorted T cell fraction (not recorded which). Receptors originate from a male donor with ankylosing spondylitis or in good health (not recorded which).

This clonotype was found many times. The chain is built from TRBV27 and TRBJ2-3, with D unclear. Germline CDR1 reads MNHEY; CDR2 reads SMNVEV (reference sequence). The CDR3 is 13 residues long. Trimming shortened V by 0 bases and J by 0 bases, and 1 base separated the two germline ends. The CDR3 sequence: CASSLSSTDTQYF. The CDR3 nucleotides are TGTGCCAGCAGTTTATCCAGCACAGATACGCAGTATTTT.

A few counts support this clonotype. The gene calls are TRBV5-8 and TRBJ1-1; a possible D gene is TRBD1 (5 bases). Per germline, CDR1 SGHTS and CDR2 YDEGEE. With 0 bases removed from V and 10 bases from J, the gap between germline ends came to 10 bases. The CDR3 is 12 amino acids. Here the CDR3 reads CASSLAHQGAFF. CDR3 sequence (DNA): TGTGCCAGCAGCTTGGCGCACCAGGGAGCTTTCTTT.

This clonotype has a count of ten or more. V gene TRBV27 combines with J gene TRBJ2-1; D gene uncertain. There are 13 residues in the CDR3. Germline assignment: CDR1 MNHEY and CDR2 SMNVEV (reference sequence). V was trimmed by 6 bases and J by 0 bases, leaving 6 bases between them. As DNA, the CDR3 is TGTGCCAGCAGACTTAGCTCCTACAATGAGCAGTTCTTC. Residues: CASRLSSYNEQFF.

A few counts support this clonotype. The CDR3 nucleotides read TGTGCCAGCAGTTCCGCCCTACTAGCCTACGAGCAGTACTTC. This translates into CASSSALLAYEQYF. The chain has TRBV6-2 or TRBV6-3 and TRBJ2-7; maybe TRBD2 (5 bases). Trimming removed 4 bases at V and 2 bases at J, with 12 bases between. CDR1 MNHEY and CDR2 SVGEGT come from the germline V gene. The CDR3 totals 14 residues.

The chain carries TRBV27 and TRBJ2-7; a possible D gene is TRBD2 (5 bases). Germline CDR1 and CDR2: MNHEY and SMNVEV (reference sequence). The germline V and J ends were trimmed by 1 base and 3 bases, with 10 bases remaining between them. This CDR3 is built from 14 residues. CDR3 coding DNA: TGTGCCAGCAGTTTATTCGGGAACCGCTACGAGCAGTACTTC. It yields the protein CASSLFGNRYEQYF.

This clonotype was picked up many times. The chain carries TRBV11-2 and TRBJ2-7, with 7 bases fitting TRBD1. This CDR3 spans 14 amino acids. The germline V gene encodes CDR1 SGHAT and CDR2 FQNNGV. V lost 5 bases and J lost 2; bases outside the gene matches: 6. The CDR3 sequence: CASSPRQGPYEQYF. For the CDR3, the DNA is TGTGCCAGCAGCCCTCGACAGGGACCCTACGAGCAGTACTTC. Together with reference TRBV11-2 and TRBJ2-7, the CDR3 gives the full variable domain: EAGVAQSPRYKIIEKRQSVAFWCNPISGHATLYWYQQILGQGPKLLIQFQNNGVVDDSQLPKDRFSAERLKGVDSTLKIQPAKLEDSAVYLCASSPRQGPYEQYFGPGTRLTVT.

This clonotype appeared a few times. The chain links TRBV27 to TRBJ2-6; D is possibly TRBD1 (5 bases). The CDR3 runs 16 residues. The V end lost 5 bases, the J end lost 2 bases, and 13 bases lay between the germline ends. Germline V gene data show CDR1 as MNHEY and CDR2 as SMNVEV (reference sequence). The CDR3 DNA is TGTGCCAGCAGTACCGACAGTACAGCTGGGGCCAACGTCCTGACTTTC. Its protein is CASSTDSTAGANVLTF.

This rearrangement joins TRBV20-1 to TRBJ1-1; no reliable D call. This CDR3 comprises 13 residues. Germline CDR1 is DFQATT and CDR2 is SNEGSKA (reference sequence). The V end lost 5 bases, the J end lost 6 bases, and 16 bases lay between the germline ends. The CDR3, as DNA: TGCAGTGCTTGCCCTGCGGATCGGTCTGAAGCTTTCTTT. Translation: CSACPADRSEAFF.

CDR3 in amino acids: CASSHTTGAYGYTF. The CDR3 DNA reads TGTGCCAGCAGCCACACTACAGGGGCCTATGGCTACACCTTC. The V call is TRBV2, the J call TRBJ1-2; 7 bases map to TRBD1. Germline values: CDR1 SNHLY, CDR2 FYNNEI. V trimming: 6 bases; J trimming: 4 bases; junction bases outside the gene matches: 8. The CDR3 sequence is 14 residues long.

This clonotype came up a few times. The chain joins TRBV7-9 to TRBJ2-7; D is undetermined. Trimming stripped 5 bases from V and 5 bases from J, with 13 bases between. Germline loops: CDR1 SEHNR, CDR2 FQNEAQ (reference sequence). The CDR3 has 13 residues. The CDR3 loop is CASSRYGPDEQYF. Here the CDR3 DNA reads TGTGCCAGCAGCCGATATGGTCCTGACGAGCAGTACTTC.

V usage is TRBV10-2 and J usage is TRBJ2-3; 10 bases fit TRBD2. The CDR3 has 17 residues. Looked up from germline, CDR1 is WSHSY and CDR2 is SAAADI. V was pared by 6 bases and J by 5 bases, with 14 bases of the junction left unmatched. CDR3: CASRGEREGRGGDTQYF. CDR3 nucleotide sequence: TGCGCCAGCAGAGGGGAGCGGGAGGGCCGAGGGGGAGATACGCAGTATTTT.